This T cell receptor beta chain was profiled in a study of T cell responses to AZD1222 COVID-19 vaccine. The repertoire was sequenced with immunoSEQ multiplex PCR; TCRdb's copy has only in-frame clones and lacks some. The sample carries 180,000 or so clones, less than 95% recorded once. With 2 bases removed from V and 0 bases from J, the gap between germline ends came to 4 bases. Per the germline V gene, CDR1 is SNHLY and CDR2 is FYNNEI. The CDR3 has 14 residues. The chain is built from TRBV2 and TRBJ2-2, with no clear D. The material was peripheral blood, obtained on day 0 of AZD1222 vaccination. The source of this sequence is an adult in good health. CDR3 sequence: CASSEQSNTGELFF. The CDR3 bases are TGTGCCAGCAGTGAACAATCGAACACCGGGGAGCTGTTTTTT.